Presented here are 15 T cell receptor beta chains from one specimen sequenced in a study of blood T cells in healthy people across ages. Sample-barcoded 5' priming and a J-beta primer mix drove a second PCR of about 6 to 12 cycles. Using its own MiXCR run on the 5' RACE reads, TCRdb lists one record per CDR3 protein. The sample shows about 760,000 distinct CDR3 sequences, 20% to 30% of them seen only once. Separately, the same data were catalogued under a study of T cells of mothers and their children.

Input material: blood. These TCRs come from a boy younger than 18 in good health.

Here the CDR3 DNA reads TGTGCCAGCTCTGAACCGGTGGGACCCTACGAGCAGTACTTC. This encodes CASSEPVGPYEQYF. This rearrangement joins TRBV18 to TRBJ2-5; TRBD1 or TRBD2 may be the D gene (5 bases each). The end of the DNA fits TRBJ2-7 better, so the J call may be wrong. Germline loops: CDR1 KGHSH, CDR2 LQKENI. CDR3 length: 14 amino acids.

V is TRBV5-1 and J is TRBJ1-1; tentative D call: TRBD1 (6 bases). CDR3 size: 13 residues. With 4 bases removed from V and 6 bases from J, the gap between germline ends came to 13 bases. CDR1 and CDR2 (germline): SGHRS, YFSETQ. In nucleotides, the CDR3 is TGCGCCAGCAGCGGAACAGGGCGCCCTGAAGCTTTCTTT. Protein sequence: CASSGTGRPEAFF.

The J gene is TRBJ1-3, the V gene TRBV3-1, with D maybe TRBD1 (5 bases). The germline V gene encodes CDR1 LGHDT and CDR2 YNNKEL (reference sequence). The V gene lost 6 bases and the J gene lost 2 bases, with 17 bases spanning the gap. The CDR3 has 16 amino acids. The CDR3 DNA follows: TGTGCCAGCAGTCAACTGGGGGGATACACTGGAAACACCATATATTTT. Amino acids: CASSQLGGYTGNTIYF.

In this sample, this clonotype turned up a few times. The chain links TRBV6-5 to TRBJ2-5; tentatively, D is TRBD2 (5 bases). With the DNA end fitting TRBJ2-7 better, the J assignment may be wrong. The CDR3 sequence is 15 residues long. Germline values: CDR1 MNHEY, CDR2 SVGAGI. The CDR3: CASSVEFAGRSEQYF. CDR3 DNA sequence: TGTGCCAGCAGTGTGGAGTTTGCGGGCCGGAGCGAGCAGTACTTC.

The rearrangement uses TRBV25-1 and TRBJ2-1; 7 positions agree with TRBD2. The CDR3 length is 16 residues. The germline gives CDR1 MGHDK, CDR2 SYGVNS. The J segment lost 5 bases and the V segment lost 0 bases, leaving 7 bases of the junction unmatched. The CDR3: CASSEYYRTSDNEQFF. CDR3 coding DNA: TGTGCCAGCAGTGAATATTATCGGACTAGTGACAATGAGCAGTTCTTC. Together with reference TRBV25-1 and TRBJ2-1, the CDR3 gives the full variable domain: EADIYQTPRYLVIGTGKKITLECSQTMGHDKMYWYQQDPGMELHLIHYSYGVNSTEKGDLSSESTVSRIRTEHFPLTLESARPSHTSQYLCASSEYYRTSDNEQFFGPGTRLTVL.

This clonotype has more than one count but fewer than ten. This chain joins TRBV6-6 and TRBJ2-5; D gene ambiguous. Germline V CDR1 and CDR2: MNHNY, SVGAGI (reference sequence). The CDR3 has 13 residues. Trimming took off 0 bases at V and 7 bases at J, with 9 bases between the two ends. The DNA of the CDR3 is TGTGCCAGCAGTTACTCTGGGGTGGGGACCCAGTACTTC. Amino acids: CASSYSGVGTQYF.

This clonotype was seen many times. The chain has TRBV5-6 and TRBJ2-5; D uncertain. Germline lookup yields CDR1 SGHDT and CDR2 YYEEEE. This CDR3 contains 13 residues. Deletions cut 4 bases from V and 1 base from J, with 8 bases between. The CDR3 spells CASSDTSQETQYF. The CDR3, as DNA: TGTGCCAGCAGCGATACCTCCCAAGAGACCCAGTACTTC. The entire variable domain, with the rest obtained from reference TRBV5-6 and TRBJ2-5, is as follows: DAGVTQSPTHLIKTRGQQVTLRCSPKSGHDTVSWYQQALGQGPQFIFQYYEEEERQRGNFPDRFSGHQFPNYSSELNVNALLLGDSALYLCASSDTSQETQYFGPGTRLLVL.

The chain is built from TRBV7-9 and TRBJ2-6, with D perhaps matching TRBD2 (5 bases). CDR1 is SEHNR, CDR2 FQNEAQ, per germline (reference sequence). The CDR3 consists of 20 residues. V was shortened by 1 base and J by 0 bases, with 19 bases between the two germline ends. The CDR3 bases are TGTGCCAGCAGCTTAGGACTACTTACCATTCGATTCTCTGGGGCCAACGTCCTGACTTTC. Its protein product is CASSLGLLTIRFSGANVLTF. The variable domain in full, completed from reference TRBV7-9 and TRBJ2-6, reads DTGVSQNPRHKITKRGQNVTFRCDPISEHNRLYWYRQTLGQGPEFLTYFQNEAQLEKSRLLSDRFSAERPKGSFSTLEIQRTEQGDSAMYLCASSLGLLTIRFSGANVLTFGAGSRLTVL.

This chain connects TRBV29-1 to TRBJ2-5; 7 nucleotides match TRBD2. The end of the DNA aligns better with TRBJ2-1, so the J call may be wrong. The germline V gene has CDR1 SQVTM and CDR2 ANQGSEA. This CDR3 is built from 16 residues. The CDR3 nucleotides read TGCAGCGTTAAGCCTCGAGGAGCGGGAAGGATAGGCGAGCAGTTCTTC. Its translation: CSVKPRGAGRIGEQFF.

This clonotype was picked up one time. The V and J genes are TRBV12-3 or TRBV12-4 and TRBJ2-1, with 12 bases fitting TRBD2. This CDR3 contains 16 residues. The V segment lost 5 bases and the J segment 3 bases; nucleotides outside the gene matches: 5. CDR3 sequence: CASSKTSGGDYNEQFF. DNA for the CDR3: TGTGCCAGCAGTAAGACTAGCGGGGGCGACTACAATGAGCAGTTCTTC.

V and J are TRBV7-3 and TRBJ2-1, with TRBD2 identical over 7 bases. This CDR3 is built from 15 residues. CDR1 and CDR2 from the germline V gene are SGHTA and FQGTGA. The ends lost 5 bases at V and 4 bases at J; junction bases unmatched: 8. The CDR3 DNA is TGTGCCAGCAGCGTATCCGGGACTAAATACAATGAGCAGTTCTTC. It is translated as CASSVSGTKYNEQFF.

This clonotype was detected a few times. The V call is TRBV5-1, the J call TRBJ2-7; D is perhaps TRBD1 (6 bases). Germline V gene sequence: CDR1 SGHRS, CDR2 YFSETQ. V shed 4 bases and J shed 3 bases, with 20 bases lying between them. This CDR3 has 16 amino acids. The CDR3 bases are TGCGCCAGCAGCCCCGGTATCGTTACAGGGAACTACGAGCAGTACTTC. Protein sequence: CASSPGIVTGNYEQYF.

This clonotype was counted between two and nine times. The junction and the germline gene differ at one end; a read error may be behind it. The rearrangement uses TRBV7-9 and TRBJ2-7; 8 nucleotides agree with TRBD2. The CDR3 length is 13 residues. Germline V gene lookup returns CDR1 SEHNR and CDR2 FQNEAQ (reference sequence). The CDR3 protein is CAGSPGGSYEQYF. CDR3 coding DNA: TGTGCCGGCAGCCCGGGGGGGTCCTACGAGCAGTACTTC.

The rearrangement joins TRBV9 to TRBJ2-4, with 15 bases lining up with TRBD2. The CDR3 is made up of 19 amino acids. The germline V gene encodes CDR1 SGDLS and CDR2 YYNGEE. V dropped 4 bases and J dropped 4; count of bases not matched to a gene: 12. The CDR3 nucleotides are TGTGCCAGCAGCTACTGGACTAGCGGGAGGGCCCCCCATAAAAACATTCAGTACTTC. The encoded protein is CASSYWTSGRAPHKNIQYF.

As for this clonotype: A junction end diverges from the germline sequence, so it may reflect a read error. The chain couples TRBV2 to TRBJ1-1; 7 nucleotides agree with TRBD1. From germline, CDR1 is SNHLY and CDR2 FYNNEI. The CDR3 totals 14 residues. In DNA, the CDR3 is TGTGCCAGCGGTGAAAGACAGGGGAACACTGAAGCTTTCTTT. This encodes CASGERQGNTEAFF.